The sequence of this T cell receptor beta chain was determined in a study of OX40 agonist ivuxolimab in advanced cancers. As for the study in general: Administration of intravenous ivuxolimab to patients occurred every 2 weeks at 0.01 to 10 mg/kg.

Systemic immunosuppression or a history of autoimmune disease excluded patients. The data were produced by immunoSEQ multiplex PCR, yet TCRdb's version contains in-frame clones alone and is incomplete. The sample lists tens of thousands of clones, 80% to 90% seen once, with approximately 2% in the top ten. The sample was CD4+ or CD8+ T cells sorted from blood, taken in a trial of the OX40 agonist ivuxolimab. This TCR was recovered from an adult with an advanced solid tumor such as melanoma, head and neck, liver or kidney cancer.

CDR3 loop: CASSLVPFGTSESNEQFF. The CDR3 DNA reads as TGTGCCAGCAGCTTAGTTCCATTCGGGACTAGCGAATCCAATGAGCAGTTCTTC. The V call is TRBV7-3, the J call TRBJ2-1; 10 positions agree with TRBD2. CDR3 size: 18 residues. CDR1 is SGHTA, CDR2 FQGTGA, per germline. V lost 2 bases and J lost 6; bases outside the gene matches: 13. Filled out from reference TRBV7-3 and TRBJ2-1, the complete variable domain reads GAGVSQTPSNKVTEKGKYVELRCDPISGHTALYWYRQSLGQGPEFLIYFQGTGAADDSGLPNDRFFAVRPEGSVSTLKIQRTERGDSAVYLCASSLVPFGTSESNEQFFGPGTRLTVL.